Listed here are 24 T cell receptor beta chains from one sample, sequenced in a study of beta chain features in type 1 diabetes. Of the isolated RNA, all was reverse transcribed, and so the sequenced material was expressed TCRB transcripts. Sequencing was performed with immunoSEQ multiplex PCR; in TCRdb, only in-frame clones are kept and a portion is missing. This sample has under 50,000 clones, with 65% to 70% found just once. Their recognized antigens are unknown. Findings and caveats of the study: Moderately but significantly shorter TCRB CDR3s were found in Type 1 diabetes patients in all four CD4+ subsets.

Input material: Tregs from blood. The source of these receptors is a woman younger than 30 with type 1 diabetes.

The chain links TRBV9 to TRBJ2-7, with 8 bases that match TRBD2. With 0 bases clipped from V and 2 bases from J, the junction kept 4 bases outside the gene matches. The CDR3 is made up of 15 amino acids. Germline CDR1 and CDR2: SGDLS and YYNGEE. CDR3 amino acids: CASSVGAGGAYEQYF. In DNA form, the CDR3 reads TGTGCCAGCAGCGTAGGGGCGGGGGGTGCCTACGAGCAGTACTTC.

J is TRBJ2-3 and V is TRBV7-3, with a weak D call TRBD1 (6 bases). Trimming pared 5 bases from V and 1 base from J, leaving 13 bases between. From germline, CDR1 is SGHTA and CDR2 FQGTGA. The CDR3 has 15 residues. Here the CDR3 DNA reads TGTGCCAGCAGCCCGGGACAAATAGGCACAGATACGCAGTATTTT. Encoded protein: CASSPGQIGTDTQYF.

This chain links TRBV19 with TRBJ2-6; 12 bases match TRBD2. With 3 bases clipped from V and 2 bases from J, the junction kept 5 bases outside the gene matches. Germline values: CDR1 LNHDA, CDR2 SQIVND (reference sequence). This CDR3 has 18 amino acids. The CDR3 DNA reads as TGTGCCAGTAGTATCCTAAGACTAGCGGGAGCTGGGGCCAACGTCCTGACTTTC. Amino acid sequence: CASSILRLAGAGANVLTF.

The sample holds one count of this clone. The chain employs TRBV28 and TRBJ2-7; TRBD2 agrees at 12 bases. There are 13 residues in the CDR3. Losses at the gene ends were 7 bases for V and 4 bases for J; bases not matched to a gene: 2. Germline V gene sequence: CDR1 MDHEN, CDR2 SYDVKM. As DNA, the CDR3 is TGTGCCAGCATCGGGACTAGCGGGTACGAGCAGTACTTC. Translation: CASIGTSGYEQYF.

The chain is built from TRBV5-1 and TRBJ2-1, with 12 bases identical to TRBD2. The CDR3 extends over 15 amino acids. With 0 bases clipped from V and 10 bases from J, the junction kept 5 bases outside the gene matches. Per germline, CDR1 SGHRS and CDR2 YFSETQ. CDR3 loop: CASSLARLAGDEQFF. The DNA for the CDR3 is TGCGCCAGCAGCTTGGCGCGACTAGCGGGAGACGAGCAGTTCTTC.

The chain links TRBV28 to TRBJ2-7, with 7 bases aligning to TRBD1. V was clipped by 7 bases and J by 5 bases; unmatched bases: 11. CDR3 size: 14 residues. The germline V gene has CDR1 MDHEN and CDR2 SYDVKM. CDR3 protein: CASTLGTVEHEQYF. The CDR3 nucleotides are TGTGCCAGCACGTTGGGGACAGTCGAGCACGAGCAGTACTTC.

This clone was counted between two and nine times. The chain has TRBV12-5 and TRBJ2-7, with TRBD1 matching 9 bases. This CDR3 is built from 13 residues. The ends lost 6 bases at V and 4 bases at J; junction bases unmatched: 4. The germline gives CDR1 LGHNT, CDR2 FRNRAP. Here the CDR3 reads CASGPGQGYEQYF. CDR3 bases: TGTGCTAGTGGCCCGGGACAGGGATACGAGCAGTACTTC.

The CDR3 reads CASPPGASGELFF. CDR3 nucleotides: TGTGCCAGCCCCCCTGGGGCGTCCGGGGAGCTGTTTTTT. V usage is TRBV7-2 and J usage is TRBJ2-2, with a possible D match to TRBD1 (5 bases). Trimming took 8 bases from V and 6 from J, leaving 13 bases between them. The CDR3 is 13 amino acids. CDR1 is SGHTA and CDR2 is FQGNSA in the germline V gene.

This chain links TRBV2 with TRBJ1-5; D is possibly TRBD1 (5 bases). The ends were cut back, 6 bases at V and 3 bases at J, with 15 bases in the middle. Germline V gene sequence: CDR1 SNHLY, CDR2 FYNNEI. The CDR3 is 15 amino acids. For the CDR3, the DNA is TGTGCCAGCAGGGAACAGTCAGGGATCAATCAGCCCCAGCATTTT. Protein sequence: CASREQSGINQPQHF.

The genes are TRBV7-9 and TRBJ2-7, with TRBD1 identical over 7 bases. Trimming cost V 3 bases and J 7 bases; bases outside gene matches: 21. The CDR3 extends over 18 amino acids. Germline V gene lookup returns CDR1 SEHNR and CDR2 FQNEAQ (reference sequence). Here the CDR3 DNA reads TGTGCCAGCAGCTTGGTAGGGCGACAGGGTGGGCAGCGAGGAGAGCAGTACTTC. Residues: CASSLVGRQGGQRGEQYF.

The V and J genes are TRBV5-8 and TRBJ2-7, with TRBD2 as a possible D gene (6 bases). The CDR3 length is 14 residues. V lost 4 bases to trimming and J lost 5 bases, with 16 bases between them. Germline-derived CDR1 and CDR2 are SGHTS and YDEGEE. The CDR3 coding sequence is TGTGCCAGCAGCCCCGGGGCCCGGAGGGACGAGCAGTACTTC. Translating gives CASSPGARRDEQYF.

This clone was observed a handful of times. The V gene is TRBV4-3, the J gene TRBJ1-2; D perhaps matches TRBD1 (5 bases). The CDR3 length is 14 residues. Looked up from germline, CDR1 is LGHNA and CDR2 is YSLEER. Trimming took off 0 bases at V and 2 bases at J, with 7 bases between the two ends. Here the CDR3 reads CASSQETENYGYTF. The CDR3, as DNA: TGCGCCAGCAGCCAAGAGACAGAGAACTATGGCTACACCTTC.

This clone has only a few counts. V gene TRBV6-5 combines with J gene TRBJ2-7, with 7 bases matching TRBD1. Germline V gives CDR1 MNHEY, CDR2 SVGAGI. This CDR3 region has 14 residues. V shed 5 bases, J shed 2 bases, and the junction held 6 bases outside the gene matches. The CDR3 region is CASSSTGDAYEQYF. The CDR3 DNA reads as TGTGCCAGCAGTAGTACAGGGGATGCCTACGAGCAGTACTTC.

This chain links TRBV10-3 with TRBJ1-5; D gene ambiguous. The V gene lost 8 bases and the J gene lost 11 bases, with 19 bases spanning the gap. CDR1 ENHRY and CDR2 SYGVKD come from the germline V gene. This CDR3 comprises 13 residues. The CDR3 nucleotides read TGTGCCATCGGAATAGGCGGGCGCGAGACCCAGCATTTT. This gives the protein CAIGIGGRETQHF.

As to this clone: Other DNA variants within this sample encode the same CDR3. This chain uses TRBV7-9 with TRBJ2-1, with a possible D match to TRBD2 (6 bases). This CDR3 is 12 amino acids long. CDR1 is SEHNR, CDR2 FQNEAQ, per germline (reference sequence). Trimming took off 1 base at V and 15 bases at J, with 13 bases between the two ends. CDR3 nucleotide sequence: TGTGCCAGCAGCTTAGTCGGGAGTAATGCGTTCTTC. This codes for CASSLVGSNAFF. Together with reference TRBV7-9 and TRBJ2-1, the CDR3 gives the full variable domain: DTGVSQNPRHKITKRGQNVTFRCDPISEHNRLYWYRQTLGQGPEFLTYFQNEAQLEKSRLLSDRFSAERPKGSFSTLEIQRTEQGDSAMYLCASSLVGSNAFFGPGTRLTVL.

This sequence joins TRBV28 and TRBJ1-2, with a weak D call TRBD1 (5 bases). The germline gives CDR1 MDHEN, CDR2 SYDVKM. Trimming left V 7 bases short and J 2 bases short, with 17 bases between. CDR3 length equals 15 residues. The CDR3 nucleotides are TGTGCCAGCATTCCCCCGTCCGCAGGGAACTATGGCTACACCTTC. It encodes CASIPPSAGNYGYTF.

This clone was observed a few times. V gene TRBV6-1 combines with J gene TRBJ2-3, with 12 bases that match TRBD1. With 10 bases clipped from V and 5 bases from J, the junction kept 7 bases outside the gene matches. The CDR3 spans 14 residues. The germline V gene encodes CDR1 MNHNS and CDR2 SASEGT. Here the CDR3 reads CATPRDRGRDTQYF. The DNA of the CDR3 is TGTGCCACCCCCCGGGACAGGGGGCGAGATACGCAGTATTTT.

V is TRBV29-1 and J is TRBJ2-2; TRBD2 matches 9 bases. The CDR3 has 15 amino acids. The V segment lost 4 bases and the J segment 0 bases; nucleotides outside the gene matches: 3. Per the germline V gene, CDR1 is SQVTM and CDR2 is ANQGSEA. CDR3 sequence (DNA): TGCAGCGTTGTGGGACTAGCTACGAACACCGGGGAGCTGTTTTTT. It is translated as CSVVGLATNTGELFF.

The CDR3 sequence is CASSFRPGTGRYEQYF. CDR3 DNA sequence: TGTGCCAGCAGCTTTCGGCCCGGGACAGGGCGATACGAGCAGTACTTC. The chain couples TRBV5-5 to TRBJ2-7; 9 positions agree with TRBD1. CDR1 SGHKS and CDR2 YYEKEE come from the germline V gene (reference sequence). CDR3 length equals 16 residues. With 2 bases clipped from V and 4 bases from J, the junction kept 10 bases outside the gene matches.

The V call is TRBV2, the J call TRBJ1-4, with D possibly being TRBD1 (6 bases). V lost 6 bases, J lost 4 bases, and 15 bases lay in between. Looked up from germline, CDR1 is SNHLY and CDR2 is FYNNEI. The CDR3 consists of 15 residues. The CDR3 loop reads CASSHGRTVNEKLFF. In DNA form, the CDR3 reads TGTGCCAGCAGCCACGGCAGGACAGTTAATGAAAAACTGTTTTTT.

The chain employs TRBV6-1 and TRBJ1-2; perhaps TRBD1 as D (6 bases). The CDR3 has 14 residues. Germline V gives CDR1 MNHNS, CDR2 SASEGT. V was trimmed by 2 bases and J by 3 bases, leaving 10 bases between them. In nucleotides, the CDR3 is TGTGCCAGCAGTGAAAGGGACATGGACTATGGCTACACCTTC. This sequence encodes CASSERDMDYGYTF.

The chain uses TRBV5-4 and TRBJ2-3; D is ambiguous. Per germline, CDR1 SGHNT and CDR2 YYREEE (reference sequence). The CDR3 runs 12 residues. V dropped 3 bases and J dropped 0 bases, with 2 bases sitting between them. CDR3 protein: CASSSSTDTQYF. The CDR3 DNA sequence: TGTGCCAGCAGCTCTAGCACAGATACGCAGTATTTT.

The chain links TRBV10-3 to TRBJ1-1; 10 bases are shared with TRBD1. The CDR3 loop spans 15 amino acids. V lost 6 bases, J lost 6 bases, and 10 bases stayed unmatched. The germline V gene encodes CDR1 ENHRY and CDR2 SYGVKD. For the CDR3, the DNA is TGTGCCATCAGGAAGGACAGGGGGGCGATGGCTGAAGCTTTCTTT. As protein: CAIRKDRGAMAEAFF.

This chain joins TRBV18 and TRBJ2-5; D remains ambiguous. Germline lookup yields CDR1 KGHSH and CDR2 LQKENI. The CDR3 is made up of 17 amino acids. V was pared by 5 bases and J by 1 base, with 20 bases between. The CDR3 sequence: CASSYGRGVGSQETQYF. Written as DNA, the CDR3 is TGTGCCAGCTCATACGGCCGAGGCGTCGGATCCCAAGAGACCCAGTACTTC.